This T cell receptor (beta chain) was identified during a study of T cells in Graves' hyperthyroidism and ophthalmopathy (dated 2019 in TCRdb). In terms of the full investigation: Peripheral blood was sampled at the time of initial diagnosis, prior to any treatment. To identify distinguishing TCR V-J signatures, a discovery cohort of about 95 patients was used, comprising 43 with Graves' ophthalmopathy and some 60 with stable Graves' hyperthyroidism. An independent validation cohort of 18 to 20 hyperthyroidism patients and approximately 17 patients who later progressed to ophthalmopathy tested prospective prediction of ophthalmopathy. The approximately 90 discovery patients were divided at random into training and test sets in a 7:3 ratio. The study also compared thyroid tissue and blood T-cell repertoires from about six Graves' hyperthyroidism patients. After blood sampling, hyperthyroidism patients were treated with methimazole at a starting dose of 30 mg daily, and ophthalmopathy patients were treated with high-dose intravenous methylprednisolone. The paper reports TCR Vbeta CDR3 sequencing of approximately 140 peripheral blood samples: 40 to 45 ophthalmopathy, fewer than 80 hyperthyroidism and approximately 17 progressor patients. Overall study results and their limits: Sample size was not statistically predetermined, and investigators were not blinded to group allocation. In cross-validation, a model built on a 13 V-J signature told ophthalmopathy apart from stable hyperthyroidism with just under 90% sensitivity and about 81% specificity, and in testing the same model reached 80%/75%. In validation, progression to ophthalmopathy was predicted by the model with 55% to 71% sensitivity and 72.22% specificity, a median of about 6 months before onset. Blood samples also contained most of the expanded thyroid clonotypes (frequency above 0.001), which suggests that blood repertoires may reflect thyroid immune responses.

TCR beta CDR3 regions were amplified from RNA transcripts. A first-round RT-PCR of the TCR CDR3 used the HTBI primer set with the Qiagen OneStep RT-PCR kit. Libraries were constructed in a second round of multiplex PCR, after which size selection and purification were carried out. The libraries were sequenced on an Illumina HiSeq2000 using paired-end 100 bp reads. Per the original workflow: Raw data were processed with SOAPnuke, discarding reads with adapters, uncalled bases, mean Phred below 15, or no exact constant-primer or identifier match. High-quality paired reads were merged using COPE v1.2.5, and each unique nucleotide sequence was defined as a clonotype. MiTCR v1.1 was used to align the clonotypes against IMGT TRBV, TRBD and TRBJ reference segments. Only V-J combinations with frequency above 0.0001, covering 99% to 99.2% of repertoires, were analysed. The TCS score was defined as F50 (clonal expansion) divided by E x V (chaos), with BLOSUM62-based TCRdist calculated between CDR3 peptides within each V-J. Welch's t-statistics and random forest reduced approximately 520 V-J features to 13, which were used in a naive Bayes classifier (R e1071). TCRdb ran its own pipeline on the public reads, namely fastp trimming at Q25 and MiXCR clone calling, and kept in-frame beta chains. Each CDR3 protein appears once, grouped with its most common genes and DNA. TCRdb, not the authors, supplied the V and J calls. This sample comprises a few hundred thousand distinct CDR3 sequences, roughly 19% of them detected only once. Roughly 3.5% of the sample is in the top ten clones.

Graves' hyperthyroidism was defined as stable when no progression to ophthalmopathy occurred over 18 months of follow-up. Hyperthyroidism patients were newly diagnosed, with disease duration under 2 months, and aged 18 to 65 years. Patients with uncontrolled infections, other autoimmune diseases, pregnancy or lactation were excluded. Diagnoses were based on clinical symptoms, serum thyroxine and TRAb, thyroid ultrasound and orbital computed tomography. PBMCs were isolated from more than 8 ml of fresh peripheral blood by Ficoll-Paque density gradient centrifugation. Total RNA was extracted using Trizol reagent, and RNA quality was assessed on an Agilent 2100 Bioanalyzer. This clonotype occurred many times. Which antigen it targets is not known. No clone much larger than this one lies a single base away; base qualities are absent. This TCR derives from a woman in her late teens or twenties with Graves' hyperthyroidism. The sequenced material came from blood.

The CDR3 protein: CASSEALAGGGYGYTF. The nucleotide sequence reads as follows: TGTGCCAGCAGTGAAGCGCTGGCAGGGGGAGGCTATGGCTACACCTTC. The chain is assembled from TRBV6-1 and TRBJ1-2, and 7 junction bases match TRBD1. V ends up 0 bases short and J 4 bases short, with an unmatched junction base count of 8. The CDR3 runs 16 residues from the cysteine to the phenylalanine. The retained sequence is limited to the CDR3, 48 bases, with the frame set at the first base. CDR1 is given as MNHNS and CDR2 as SASEGT, both from the germline V gene.